This TCR beta chain is from a study of human T cells and chemical hapten exposure. Turning to the study itself: Yields of TCR per sample differed, chiefly owing to small differences in pooled library volume.

The CDR3 totals 15 residues. J gave up 7 bases and V 2 bases, and 10 bases lay outside the gene matches. CDR1 is SGDLS and CDR2 is YYNGEE in the germline V gene. Sample time point: patch test 1, 2 weeks after DPC sensitization. Treatment denoted: therapeutic diphenylcyclopropenone sensitization with weekly scalp DPC. TCRdb passed the RACE reads through MiXCR, listing each CDR3 protein once. Of under 150,000 distinct CDR3 sequences listed, roughly 12% were seen once; the top ten hold roughly 1.5%. This receptor was taken from a woman aged 50 to 60 with alopecia areata. Some clones in this sample may be carry-over from other donors' samples. The chain joins TRBV9 to TRBJ1-1, with 8 bases aligning to TRBD1. The sequencing used whole blood, collected in connection with sensitization to the hapten diphenylcyclopropenone (DPC). The chain's CDR3 is CASSVSPTGVFEAFF. The CDR3, as DNA: TGTGCCAGCAGCGTCAGCCCGACAGGGGTCTTTGAAGCTTTCTTT.